The following is a TCR beta chain sequence with its context. The sample comes from a study of shared clonotypes between healthy human individuals. CDR3 length: 14 residues. Trimming stripped 6 bases from V and 1 base from J, with 13 bases between. The germline V gene has CDR1 LNHNV and CDR2 YYDKDF (reference sequence). Per the original data handling: There were no quality scores in the junction-only immunoSEQ sequences, so filtering differed. The method was immunoSEQ multiplex PCR; TCRdb's version includes in-frame clones alone and lacks a portion of them. V, J and clone size derive from that table, while D and trimming were established from the DNA sequence. The sample consists of some 470,000 clones, around 78% of them appearing once.

The TCR originated in a woman in her thirties or forties in good health. Some clones in this sample may be carry-over from other donors' samples. What was sequenced was PBMCs. The genes are TRBV15 and TRBJ2-7; a weak D match, TRBD1 (6 bases). The CDR3 DNA follows: TGTGCCACCAGGATGGGGGCGGATTCCTACGAGCAGTACTTC. Translated, it gives CATRMGADSYEQYF.